The 13 T cell receptor beta chains in this list originate from one sample, sequenced in a study of control samples from healthy donors and cancer patients. The assay was immunoSEQ multiplex PCR, and TCRdb's table has in-frame clones only and misses some. The data contain 190,000 or so clones, 90% to 95% of them singletons. The sample was blood. The receptors come from a young man in good health.

This clone was recorded once. This rearrangement joins TRBV6-4 to TRBJ1-5; D is possibly TRBD1 (5 bases). This CDR3 is 14 amino acids long. The V gene lost 8 bases and the J gene lost 1 base, with 12 bases spanning the gap. Germline-derived CDR1 and CDR2 are MRHNA and SNTAGT. As DNA, the CDR3 is TGTGCCAGCGGGGGAAGGAGGAGCAATCAGCCCCAGCATTTT. Translating gives CASGGRRSNQPQHF.

CDR3 in DNA: TGTGCCACCAGTGAACCAACGGGCCCTCAAGGAGATACGCAGTATTTT. It codes for CATSEPTGPQGDTQYF. The chain has TRBV24-1 and TRBJ2-3; D not certain. The CDR3 has 16 amino acids. V was shortened by 4 bases and J by 5 bases, with 18 bases between the two germline ends. The germline V gene has CDR1 KGHDR and CDR2 SFDVKD.

V usage is TRBV6-6 and J usage is TRBJ1-6, with 8 bases lining up with TRBD1. The CDR3 spans 16 residues. The V gene end was trimmed by 5 bases and the J gene end by 10 bases; junction bases not matched to a gene: 13. From germline, CDR1 is MNHNY and CDR2 SVGAGI (reference sequence). CDR3 bases: TGTGCCAGCAGTGCACGGCAGGGGGCCCCTGGCTCACCCCTCCACTTT. This sequence encodes CASSARQGAPGSPLHF.

V is TRBV24-1 and J is TRBJ2-1, with 7 bases identical to TRBD1. J was trimmed by 6 bases and V by 3 bases; bases with no gene match: 10. Per germline, CDR1 KGHDR and CDR2 SFDVKD. The CDR3 sequence is 16 residues long. CDR3 nucleotide sequence: TGTGCCACCAGTGATCTCCCGACAGGGTTTAGCAATGAGCAGTTCTTC. As protein: CATSDLPTGFSNEQFF.

This clone was seen once. The genes are TRBV7-9 and TRBJ1-4; TRBD1 is a possible D gene (5 bases). V dropped 8 bases and J dropped 2 bases, with 12 bases sitting between them. In germline, CDR1 is SEHNR, CDR2 FQNEAQ (reference sequence). The CDR3 sequence is 14 residues long. CDR3 protein: CASGPTATNEKLFF. For the CDR3, the DNA is TGTGCCAGCGGACCGACAGCGACTAATGAAAAACTGTTTTTT. Supplemented by reference TRBV7-9 and TRBJ1-4, the full variable domain reads DTGVSQNPRHKITKRGQNVTFRCDPISEHNRLYWYRQTLGQGPEFLTYFQNEAQLEKSRLLSDRFSAERPKGSFSTLEIQRTEQGDSAMYLCASGPTATNEKLFFGSGTQLSVL.

The CDR3 loop is CASSQNKSQNPDTQYF. The CDR3, as DNA: TGCGCCAGCAGTCAAAATAAGAGTCAAAACCCGGATACGCAGTATTTT. The V gene is TRBV23-1, the J gene TRBJ2-3; D remains ambiguous. TRBV23-1 qualifies as an ORF whose function is uncertain. The CDR3 totals 16 residues. Deletions cut 2 bases from V and 6 bases from J, with 18 bases between.

This clone was observed a few times. This chain connects TRBV20-1 to TRBJ1-3; a possible D gene is TRBD1 (6 bases). Germline-derived CDR1 and CDR2 are DFQATT and SNEGSKA (reference sequence). The CDR3 covers 15 residues. The V end was cut by 3 bases, the J end by 3 bases, with 15 bases between. The CDR3 DNA sequence: TGCAGTGCTAGTGGGGGGGGGACATTTGGAAACACCATATATTTT. Protein sequence: CSASGGGTFGNTIYF.

The rearrangement links TRBV2 to TRBJ2-3, with 8 bases matching TRBD1. Germline assignment: CDR1 SNHLY and CDR2 FYNNEI. This CDR3 is 13 amino acids long. The CDR3 DNA reads TGTGCTTCCAGGGGGCAGGCCACAGATACGCAGTATTTT. Protein: CASRGQATDTQYF. Combining the CDR3 with reference TRBV2 and TRBJ2-3 gives the whole variable domain EPEVTQTPSHQVTQMGQEVILRCVPISNHLYFYWYRQILGQKVEFLVSFYNNEISEKSEIFDDQFSVERPDGSNFTLKIRSTKLEDSAMYFCASRGQATDTQYFGPGTRLTVL.

This clone showed up just once. The chain is built from TRBV9 and TRBJ1-1; maybe TRBD1 (6 bases). Germline V gene data show CDR1 as SGDLS and CDR2 as YYNGEE. V was pared by 2 bases and J by 4 bases, with 18 bases between. CDR3 length equals 16 residues. The CDR3 sequence is CASSVPEGGAGTEAFF. DNA for the CDR3: TGTGCCAGCAGCGTGCCAGAGGGGGGCGCCGGCACTGAAGCTTTCTTT.

The gene calls are TRBV5-5 and TRBJ2-1; no definite D call. The ends were cut back, 5 bases at V and 0 bases at J, with 12 bases in the middle. The germline CDR1 and CDR2 sequences are SGHKS and YYEKEE (reference sequence). CDR3 length: 15 amino acids. CDR3 in amino acids: CASSSWTDSYNEQFF. The CDR3 DNA sequence: TGTGCCAGCAGTTCCTGGACGGACTCCTACAATGAGCAGTTCTTC.

The CDR3 nucleotides are TGTGCCTCGACAGGGAATGATGAGCAGTACTTC. It codes for CASTGNDEQYF. The gene calls are TRBV10-3 and TRBJ2-7; 7 bases map to TRBD1. The V segment lost 11 bases and the J segment 7 bases; nucleotides outside the gene matches: 8. Germline V gene sequence: CDR1 ENHRY, CDR2 SYGVKD. This CDR3 has 11 amino acids.

The CDR3 DNA reads as TGTGCCACCGCTGTAAGATATGCCAACGAGCAGTACTTC. Amino acids: CATAVRYANEQYF. This sequence joins TRBV15 and TRBJ2-7; the D is unclear. The germline gives CDR1 LNHNV, CDR2 YYDKDF (reference sequence). The CDR3 is 13 residues long. Trimming left V 8 bases short and J 5 bases short, with 16 bases between. Looking up the rest from reference TRBV15 and TRBJ2-7 gives the full variable domain: DAMVIQNPRYQVTQFGKPVTLSCSQTLNHNVMYWYQQKSSQAPKLLFHYYDKDFNNEADTPDNFQSRRPNTSFCFLDIRSPGLGDTAMYLCATAVRYANEQYFGPGTRLTVT.

The rearrangement links TRBV12-5 to TRBJ1-1; D might be TRBD1 (5 bases). Germline loops: CDR1 LGHNT, CDR2 FRNRAP. The V and J ends lost 3 bases and 4 bases respectively, with 15 bases between them. The CDR3 extends over 15 amino acids. The CDR3 loop is CASGLSRGVRTEAFF. The CDR3 DNA reads TGTGCTAGTGGTTTAAGTCGGGGGGTACGCACTGAAGCTTTCTTT.